This is a list of T cell receptor beta chains from one sample in a study of CXCR3-negative and CXCR3-positive naive CD8 T cells. Using the 5' RACE reads, TCRdb records one entry per CDR3 protein without DNA. The listing records about 98,000 distinct CDR3 sequences. The specimen sequenced was naive CXCR3+ CD8+ T cells from blood. The receptors originated from a human donor in good health. Some clones in this sample may be carry-over from other donors' samples. CDR3s include the opening cysteine and the closing phenylalanine or tryptophan.

V	J	CDR3
TRBV12-3/TRBV12-4	TRBJ2-1	CASSGTSGGYEQFF
TRBV13	TRBJ1-1	CASAQGMNTEAFF
TRBV27	TRBJ2-3	CASSLFWADTQYF
TRBV6-5	TRBJ1-2	CASTTPPGSANYGYTF
TRBV28	TRBJ2-1	CATERERGQFF
TRBV14	TRBJ2-3	CASSQEEGLGASTDTQYF
TRBV7-9	TRBJ2-7	CASSPSLGQSSYEQYF
TRBV5-1	TRBJ2-2	CASSLGQNTGELFF
TRBV20-1	TRBJ2-5	CSARGGTSGGPQETQYF
TRBV6-5	TRBJ2-1	CASSRTSGGFYNEQFF
TRBV10-2	TRBJ1-1	CASSATENTEAFF
TRBV29-1	TRBJ2-7	CSVAGDYEQYF
TRBV28	TRBJ2-1	CASRQGVYNEQFF
TRBV6-2/TRBV6-3	TRBJ1-1	CASSYSRTGGNTEAFF
TRBV19	TRBJ2-2	CASSIDRGETTGSTGELFF
TRBV4-3	TRBJ2-5	CASSQDVGQQETQYF
TRBV30	TRBJ2-1	CAWRWGTSLGNGQFF
TRBV2	TRBJ1-2	CASSESRGLYYGYTF